This TCR beta chain was captured in a study of T cells in localized non-small cell lung cancer (dated by TCRdb to the early 2020s). Broadly, across the study: The study examined T cell repertoires in a few hundred patients with early-stage NSCLC and compared tumors with uninvolved tumor-adjacent lungs. The cohort comprised roughly 220 treatment-naïve NSCLC patients with resected, localized lung tumors. NSCLC patients had a mean age of approximately 66 years, and around 140 were male and some 98 female.

The research as a whole found: Of the top 100 tumor clones, a median of roughly 56 were detected in paired uninvolved adjacent lung; 28 were also among that lung's top 100. Since the design was exploratory, TCR variables were selected using unadjusted p-values with no false-discovery rate correction. Higher blood T cell density associated with longer overall survival, while higher adjacent-lung clonality associated with shorter survival. Because multi-region tumor sequencing was not performed, intratumor heterogeneity could not be ruled out. Uninvolved tumor-adjacent lung showed the highest T cell clonality, higher than tumor, which suggests more focused antigenic responses in the adjacent lung.

For this clone: Its antigen specificity is not known. No base quality values were provided; no much bigger clone lies one nucleotide off.

Inclusive of the bounding cysteine and phenylalanine, the CDR3 is 16 residues long. The CDR3 DNA has 48 bases and is translated from base 1. The germline V gene (reference sequence) supplies CDR1 MNHEY and CDR2 SMNVEV. Compared with germline, V lacks 5 bases and J lacks 5 bases; bases without a gene match: 9. At diagnosis, peripheral blood, uninvolved tumor-adjacent lung and tumor were collected and stored as a combination of fresh-frozen and FFPE material. For TCR repertoire profiling, the blood samples were analyzed as peripheral blood mononuclear cells. TCR beta CDR3 regions were sequenced from DNA using the immunoSEQ Assay. The study's processing was this. To compute T cell density, TCR beta template counts were normalized to usable DNA, which was estimated by amplifying housekeeping genes. Richness was estimated using the preseqR package, with extrapolation to 400,000 templates for PBMC samples and to 120,000 templates for tissue samples. Clonality was calculated as one minus Pielou's evenness. Tissue-enriched TCRs were identified by differential abundance testing using productive amino-acid clonotypes, minimum total count 5 and alpha 0.1. The Jaccard Index and the Morisita Overlap Index were used to measure how much the repertoires overlapped between compartments. GLIPH grouped TCR beta CDR3s together with public tetramer-defined viral CDR3s, and a viral motif had to include at least three viral sequences and also show V-gene enrichment. What TCRdb holds here is the immuneACCESS table cut down to in-frame rearrangements. Part of the clones is not present; checked against another copy, under half of the missing clones reflect an unresolved V gene, and the others are unexplained. The DNA was the basis for D and trimming; V, J and clone size are from that table. This sample gives 40,000 to 50,000 clones in total; roughly 90% of them show up just once. The ten largest account for roughly 2.5% of the sample.

The sequencing used peripheral blood, collected before any cancer treatment. The receptor was derived from a female donor aged 60 or older with stage I squamous cell lung carcinoma. The chain is made from TRBV27 and TRBJ2-3; 11 bases in the junction line up with TRBD2. The nucleotide sequence is given as TGTGCCAGCAGTCCCGGACTAGCGGGTTGGGTAGATACGCAGTATTTT. Protein translation: CASSPGLAGWVDTQYF.